Presented here are 9 T cell receptor beta chains from one specimen sequenced in a study of human T cells and chemical hapten exposure. MiXCR, run by TCRdb on the RACE reads, gives a single entry per CDR3 protein. The sample contains 150,000 to 200,000 distinct CDR3 sequences, 24% of which appear only once. Described time point: patch test 3, about 24 weeks after DPC sensitization. Treatment given: therapeutic diphenylcyclopropenone sensitization with weekly scalp DPC. The sample in question was whole blood, obtained in connection with sensitization to the hapten diphenylcyclopropenone (DPC). These receptor sequences come from a woman between 35 and 50 years old with alopecia areata. Some clones in this sample may be carry-over from other donors' samples.

This clonotype has just one count. The chain carries TRBV28 and TRBJ2-5, with 8 bases matching TRBD2. V dropped 5 bases and J dropped 4; count of bases not matched to a gene: 12. The CDR3 has 16 residues. The germline gives CDR1 MDHEN, CDR2 SYDVKM. The CDR3 loop is CASSRNGGRRGETQYF. The CDR3, as DNA: TGTGCCAGCAGTCGAAACGGCGGGAGGAGGGGAGAGACCCAGTACTTC.

V and J are TRBV20-1 and TRBJ2-7; D is ambiguous. The CDR3 spans 14 residues. Germline V gives CDR1 DFQATT, CDR2 SNEGSKA (reference sequence). V was pared by 3 bases and J by 4 bases, with 16 bases between. In DNA, the CDR3 is TGCAGTGCTAGTACCTTGCAGTCCGATTACGAGCAGTACTTC. Translation gives CSASTLQSDYEQYF.

This clonotype has a handful of counts. The chain has TRBV7-3 and TRBJ1-6; the D gene is possibly TRBD1 (5 bases). In germline, CDR1 is SGHTA, CDR2 FQGTGA. The ends were cut back, 6 bases at V and 5 bases at J, with 8 bases in the middle. There are 13 residues in the CDR3. CDR3 loop: CASSYRNNSPLHF. The CDR3 DNA reads as TGTGCCAGCAGTTACAGGAATAATTCACCCCTCCACTTT. Full variable domain (rest looked up from reference TRBV7-3 and TRBJ1-6): GAGVSQTPSNKVTEKGKYVELRCDPISGHTALYWYRQSLGQGPEFLIYFQGTGAADDSGLPNDRFFAVRPEGSVSTLKIQRTERGDSAVYLCASSYRNNSPLHFGNGTRLTVT.

This clonotype occurred a few times. The rearrangement joins TRBV7-9 to TRBJ1-2; weak D call: TRBD1 (5 bases). The CDR3 runs 14 residues. V was clipped by 5 bases and J by 6 bases, with 16 bases between them. CDR1 SEHNR and CDR2 FQNEAQ come from the germline V gene (reference sequence). The DNA of the CDR3 is TGTGCCAGCAGCCCCGGCCCAGGGTGGCATGGCTACACCTTC. This encodes CASSPGPGWHGYTF.

The chain is built from TRBV28 and TRBJ2-1, with TRBD1 identical over 8 bases. CDR3 length: 14 residues. Germline CDR1 reads MDHEN; CDR2 reads SYDVKM. J lost 5 bases, V lost 7 bases, and 7 bases had no gene match. DNA of the CDR3: TGTGCCAGCATTCGACAGGGGAATCACAATGAGCAGTTCTTC. Its translation is CASIRQGNHNEQFF.

V usage is TRBV4-1 and J usage is TRBJ2-7; D remains unclear. The V end lost 0 bases, the J end lost 2 bases, and 11 bases lay between the germline ends. This CDR3 has 15 amino acids. The germline gives CDR1 MGHRA, CDR2 YSYEKL. The CDR3, as DNA: TGCGCCAGCAGCCAAGATTCCGGCGGTGCCTACGAGCAGTACTTC. It specifies CASSQDSGGAYEQYF.

This clonotype appeared a few times. This sequence joins TRBV29-1 and TRBJ2-1; 7 nucleotides line up with TRBD1. V was pared by 6 bases and J by 9 bases, with 14 bases of the junction left unmatched. CDR1 and CDR2 from the germline V gene are SQVTM and ANQGSEA. The CDR3 has 14 residues. CDR3 region: CSVQQGVKGVEQFF. In DNA, the CDR3 is TGCAGCGTGCAGCAGGGGGTTAAAGGGGTTGAGCAGTTCTTC.

This clonotype was recorded a few times. J is TRBJ1-6 and V is TRBV12-3 or TRBV12-4, with TRBD1 matching over 12 bases. The V and J ends lost 8 bases and 9 bases, in that order; junction bases with no gene match: 5. The CDR3 sequence is 14 residues long. The CDR3: CASGDRGQGSPLHF. CDR3 DNA sequence: TGTGCCAGCGGGGACAGGGGGCAGGGTTCACCCCTCCACTTT.

The chain couples TRBV3-1 to TRBJ1-5, with a possible D match to TRBD1 (5 bases). The germline V gene encodes CDR1 LGHDT and CDR2 YNNKEL (reference sequence). The V gene lost 1 base and the J gene lost 6 bases, with 13 bases spanning the gap. The CDR3 extends over 15 amino acids. CDR3 bases: TGTGCCAGCAGCCAAGGGGGGTCAGGCGCTCAGCCCCAGCATTTT. Translating gives CASSQGGSGAQPQHF.